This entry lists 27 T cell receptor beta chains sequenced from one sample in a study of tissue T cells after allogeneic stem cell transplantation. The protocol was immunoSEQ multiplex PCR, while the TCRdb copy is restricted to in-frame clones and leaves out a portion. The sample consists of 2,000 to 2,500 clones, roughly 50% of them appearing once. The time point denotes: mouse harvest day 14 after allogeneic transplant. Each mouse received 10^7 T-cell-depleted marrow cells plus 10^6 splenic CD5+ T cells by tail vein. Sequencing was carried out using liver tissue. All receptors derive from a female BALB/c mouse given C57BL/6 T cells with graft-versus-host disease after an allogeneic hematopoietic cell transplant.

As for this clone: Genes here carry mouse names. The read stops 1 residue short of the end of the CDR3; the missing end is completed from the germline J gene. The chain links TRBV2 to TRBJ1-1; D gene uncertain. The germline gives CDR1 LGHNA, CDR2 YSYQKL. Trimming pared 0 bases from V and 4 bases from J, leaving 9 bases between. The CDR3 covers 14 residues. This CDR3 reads CASSQDGQFTEVFF. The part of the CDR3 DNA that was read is TGTGCCAGCAGCCAAGATGGGCAGTTCACAGAAGTCTTC. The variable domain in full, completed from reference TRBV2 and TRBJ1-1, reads DPKIIQKPKYLVAVTGSEKILICEQYLGHNAMYWYRQSAKKPLEFMFSYSYQKLMDNQTASSRFQPQSSKKNHLDLQITALKPDDSATYFCASSQDGQFTEVFFGKGTRLTVV.

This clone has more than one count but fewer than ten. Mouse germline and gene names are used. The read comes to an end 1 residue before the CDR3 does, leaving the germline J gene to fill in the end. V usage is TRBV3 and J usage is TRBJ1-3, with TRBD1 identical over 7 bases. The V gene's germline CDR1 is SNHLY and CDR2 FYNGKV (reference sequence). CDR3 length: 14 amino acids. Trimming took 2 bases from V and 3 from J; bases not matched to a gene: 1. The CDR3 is CASSLNRGGNTLYF. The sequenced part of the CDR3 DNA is TGTGCCAGCAGCTTAAACAGGGGTGGAAATACGCTCTAT.

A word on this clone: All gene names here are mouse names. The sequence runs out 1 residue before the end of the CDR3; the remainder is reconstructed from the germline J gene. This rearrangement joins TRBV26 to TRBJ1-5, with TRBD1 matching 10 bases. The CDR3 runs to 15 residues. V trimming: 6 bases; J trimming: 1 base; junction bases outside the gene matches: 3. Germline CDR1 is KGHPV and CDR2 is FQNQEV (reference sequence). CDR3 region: CASRGQGWNNQAPLF. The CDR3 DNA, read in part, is TGTGCCAGCAGGGGACAGGGGTGGAACAACCAGGCTCCGCTT.

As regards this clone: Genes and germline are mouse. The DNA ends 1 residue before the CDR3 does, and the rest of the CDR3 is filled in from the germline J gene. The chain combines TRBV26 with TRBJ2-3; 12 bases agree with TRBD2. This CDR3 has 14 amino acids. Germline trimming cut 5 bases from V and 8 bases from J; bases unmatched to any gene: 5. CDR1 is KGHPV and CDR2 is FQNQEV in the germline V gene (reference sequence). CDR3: CASSGTGGPGTLYF. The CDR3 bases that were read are TGTGCCAGCAGTGGGACTGGGGGGCCCGGAACGCTGTAT.

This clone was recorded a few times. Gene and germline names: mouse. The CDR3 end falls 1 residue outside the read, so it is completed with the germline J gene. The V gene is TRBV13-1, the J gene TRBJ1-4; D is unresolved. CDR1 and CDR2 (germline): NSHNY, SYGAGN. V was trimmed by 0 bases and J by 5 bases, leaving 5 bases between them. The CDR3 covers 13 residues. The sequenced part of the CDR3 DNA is TGTGCCAGCAGTGATGCCCCTAACGAAAGATTATTT. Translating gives CASSDAPNERLF. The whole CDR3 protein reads CASSDAPNERLFF.

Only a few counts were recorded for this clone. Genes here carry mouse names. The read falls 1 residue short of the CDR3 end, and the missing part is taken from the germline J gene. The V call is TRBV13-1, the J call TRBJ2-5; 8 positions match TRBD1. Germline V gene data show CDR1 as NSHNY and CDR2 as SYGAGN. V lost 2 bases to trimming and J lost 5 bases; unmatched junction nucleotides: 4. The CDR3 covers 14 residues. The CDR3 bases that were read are TGTGCCAGCAGTGAACAGGGGGTAAGAGACACCCAGTAC. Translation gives CASSEQGVRDTQY. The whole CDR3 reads CASSEQGVRDTQYF.

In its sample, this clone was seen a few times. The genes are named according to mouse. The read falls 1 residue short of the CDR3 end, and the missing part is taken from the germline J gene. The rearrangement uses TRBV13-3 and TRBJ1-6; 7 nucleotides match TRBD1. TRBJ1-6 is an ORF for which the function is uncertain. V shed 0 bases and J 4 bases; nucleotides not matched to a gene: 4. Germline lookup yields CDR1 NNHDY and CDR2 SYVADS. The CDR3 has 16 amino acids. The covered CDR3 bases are TGTGCCAGCAGTGATGCCGGCAGGGGGTATAATTCGCCCCTCTAC. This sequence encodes CASSDAGRGYNSPLY. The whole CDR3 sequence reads CASSDAGRGYNSPLYF.

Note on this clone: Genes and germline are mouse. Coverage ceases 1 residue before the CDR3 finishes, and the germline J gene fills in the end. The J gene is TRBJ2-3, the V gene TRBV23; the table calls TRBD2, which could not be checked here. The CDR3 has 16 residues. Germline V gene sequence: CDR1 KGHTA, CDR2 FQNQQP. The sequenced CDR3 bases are TGCTCCAGCAGTCAATCGATTGGGGGGGATGCAGAAACGCTGTAT. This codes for CSSSQSIGGDAETLY. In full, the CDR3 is CSSSQSIGGDAETLYF.

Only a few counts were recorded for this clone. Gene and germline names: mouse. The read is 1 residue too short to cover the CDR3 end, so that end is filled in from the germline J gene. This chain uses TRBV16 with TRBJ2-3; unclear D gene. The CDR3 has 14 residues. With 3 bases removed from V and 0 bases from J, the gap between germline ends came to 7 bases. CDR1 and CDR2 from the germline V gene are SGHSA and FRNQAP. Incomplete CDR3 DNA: TGTGCAAGCAGCTTTGCATCTAGTGCAGAAACGCTGTAT. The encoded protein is CASSFASSAETLY. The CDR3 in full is CASSFASSAETLYF.

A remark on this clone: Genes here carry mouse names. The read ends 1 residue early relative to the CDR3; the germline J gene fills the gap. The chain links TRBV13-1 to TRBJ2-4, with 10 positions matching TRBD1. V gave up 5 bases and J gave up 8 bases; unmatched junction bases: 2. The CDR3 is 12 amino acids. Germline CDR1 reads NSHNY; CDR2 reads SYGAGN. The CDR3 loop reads CASRGTGATLYF. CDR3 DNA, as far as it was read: TGTGCCAGCAGGGGGACAGGGGCCACCTTGTAC.

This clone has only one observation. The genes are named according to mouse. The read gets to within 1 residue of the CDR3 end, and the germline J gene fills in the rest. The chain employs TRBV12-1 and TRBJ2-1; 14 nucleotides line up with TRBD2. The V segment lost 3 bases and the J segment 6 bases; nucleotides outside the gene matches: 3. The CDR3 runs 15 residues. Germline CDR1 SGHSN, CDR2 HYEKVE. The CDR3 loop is CASSFGTGGAAEQFF. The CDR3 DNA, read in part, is TGTGCCAGCTCTTTCGGGACTGGGGGGGCTGCTGAGCAGTTC.

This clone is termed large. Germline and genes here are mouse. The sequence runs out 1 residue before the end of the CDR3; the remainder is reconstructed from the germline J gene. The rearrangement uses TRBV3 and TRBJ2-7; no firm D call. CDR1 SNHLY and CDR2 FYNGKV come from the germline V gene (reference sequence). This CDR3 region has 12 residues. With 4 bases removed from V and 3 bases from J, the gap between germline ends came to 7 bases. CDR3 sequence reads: CASSSDFYEQYF. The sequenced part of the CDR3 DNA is TGTGCCAGCAGCTCCGACTTCTATGAACAGTAC.

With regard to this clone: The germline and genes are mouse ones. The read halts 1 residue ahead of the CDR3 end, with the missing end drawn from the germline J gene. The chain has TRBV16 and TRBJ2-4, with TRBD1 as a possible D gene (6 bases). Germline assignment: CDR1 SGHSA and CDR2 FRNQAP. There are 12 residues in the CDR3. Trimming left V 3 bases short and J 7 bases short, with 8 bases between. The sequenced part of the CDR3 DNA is TGTGCAAGCAGCTTCAGGGGCGACACCTTGTAC. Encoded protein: CASSFRGDTLY. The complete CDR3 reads CASSFRGDTLYF. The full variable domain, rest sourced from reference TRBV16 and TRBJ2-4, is NAGVIQTPRHKVTGKGQEATLWCEPISGHSAVFWYRQTIVQGLEFLTYFRNQAPIDDSGMPKERFSAQMPNQSHSTLKIQSTQPQDSAVYLCASSFRGDTLYFGAGTRLSVL.

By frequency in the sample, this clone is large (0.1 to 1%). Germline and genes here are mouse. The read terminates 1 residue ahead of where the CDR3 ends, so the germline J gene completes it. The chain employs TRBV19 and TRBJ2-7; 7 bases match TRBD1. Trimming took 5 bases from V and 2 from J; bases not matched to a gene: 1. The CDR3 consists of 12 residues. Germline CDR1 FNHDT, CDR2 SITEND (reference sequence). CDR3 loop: CASSGTAYEQYF. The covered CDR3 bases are TGTGCCAGCAGCGGGACAGCCTATGAACAGTAC. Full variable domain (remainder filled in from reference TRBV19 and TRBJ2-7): GGIITQTPKFLIGQEGQKLTLKCQQNFNHDTMYWYRQDSGKGLRLIYYSITENDLQKGDLSEGYDASREKKSSFSLTVTSAQKNEMAVFLCASSGTAYEQYFGPGTRLTVL.

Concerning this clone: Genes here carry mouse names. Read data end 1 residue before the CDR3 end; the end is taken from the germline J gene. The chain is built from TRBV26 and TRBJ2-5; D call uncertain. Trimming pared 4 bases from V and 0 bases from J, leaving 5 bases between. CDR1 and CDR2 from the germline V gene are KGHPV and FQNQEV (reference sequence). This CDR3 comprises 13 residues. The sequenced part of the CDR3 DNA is TGTGCCAGCAGTCAGGTTAACCAAGACACCCAGTAC. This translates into CASSQVNQDTQY. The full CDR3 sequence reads CASSQVNQDTQYF.

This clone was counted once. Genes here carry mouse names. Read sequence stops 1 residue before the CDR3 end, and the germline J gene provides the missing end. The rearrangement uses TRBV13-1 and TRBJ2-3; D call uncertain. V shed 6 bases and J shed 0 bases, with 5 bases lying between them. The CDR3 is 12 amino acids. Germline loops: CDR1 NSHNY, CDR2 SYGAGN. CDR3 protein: CASTDSAETLYF. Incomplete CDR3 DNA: TGTGCCAGCACCGACAGTGCAGAAACGCTGTAT.

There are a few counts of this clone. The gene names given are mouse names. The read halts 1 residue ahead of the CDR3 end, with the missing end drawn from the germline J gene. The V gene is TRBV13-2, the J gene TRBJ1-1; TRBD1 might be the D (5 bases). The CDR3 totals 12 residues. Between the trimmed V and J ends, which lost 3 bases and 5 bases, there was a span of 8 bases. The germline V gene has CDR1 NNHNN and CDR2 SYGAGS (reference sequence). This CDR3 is CASGGRQTEVFF. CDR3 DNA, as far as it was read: TGTGCCAGCGGTGGTCGACAGACAGAAGTCTTC.

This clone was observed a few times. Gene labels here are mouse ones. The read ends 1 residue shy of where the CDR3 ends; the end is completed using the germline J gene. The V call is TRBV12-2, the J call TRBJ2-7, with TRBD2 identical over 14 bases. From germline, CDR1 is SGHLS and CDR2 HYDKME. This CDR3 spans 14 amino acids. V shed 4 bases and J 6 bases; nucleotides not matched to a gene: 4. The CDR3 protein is CASSTGLGGLEQYF. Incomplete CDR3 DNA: TGTGCCAGCTCCACGGGACTGGGGGGGCTTGAACAGTAC.

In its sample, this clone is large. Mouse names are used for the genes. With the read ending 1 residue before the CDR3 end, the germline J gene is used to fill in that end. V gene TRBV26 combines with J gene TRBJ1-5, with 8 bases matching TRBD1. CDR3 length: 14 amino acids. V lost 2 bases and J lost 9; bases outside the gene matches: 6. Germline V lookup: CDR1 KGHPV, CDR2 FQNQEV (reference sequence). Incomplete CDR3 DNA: TGTGCCAGCAGTCTGGGCCAGGGGGCCTGGGCTCCGCTT. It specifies CASSLGQGAWAPL. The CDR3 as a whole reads CASSLGQGAWAPLF.

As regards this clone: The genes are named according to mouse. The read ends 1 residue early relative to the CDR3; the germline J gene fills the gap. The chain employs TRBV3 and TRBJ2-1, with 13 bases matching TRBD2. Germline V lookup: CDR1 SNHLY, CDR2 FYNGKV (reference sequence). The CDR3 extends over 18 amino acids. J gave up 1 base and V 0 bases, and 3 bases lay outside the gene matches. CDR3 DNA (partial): TGTGCCAGCAGCTTAGCGGGGACTGGGGGGGGAAACTATGCTGAGCAGTTC. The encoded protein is CASSLAGTGGGNYAEQF. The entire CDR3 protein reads CASSLAGTGGGNYAEQFF.

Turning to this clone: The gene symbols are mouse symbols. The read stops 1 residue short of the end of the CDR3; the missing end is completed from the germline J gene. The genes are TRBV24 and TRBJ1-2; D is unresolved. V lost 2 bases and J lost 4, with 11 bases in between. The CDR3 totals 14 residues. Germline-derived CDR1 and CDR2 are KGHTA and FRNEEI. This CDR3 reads CASSLQAWGSDYTF. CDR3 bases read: TGTGCCAGCAGTCTGCAGGCCTGGGGCTCCGACTACACC.

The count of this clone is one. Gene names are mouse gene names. CDR3 DNA (partial): TGCTCCAGCAGCCCCAGGACTGGGGGGGCAGACACCCAGTAC. Protein: CSSSPRTGGADTQY. In full, the CDR3 is CSSSPRTGGADTQYF. The V and J genes are TRBV23 and TRBJ2-5; the table's D call, TRBD2, has no DNA check behind it. Read data end 1 residue before the CDR3 end; the end is taken from the germline J gene. Germline assignment: CDR1 KGHTA and CDR2 FQNQQP. The CDR3 is 15 amino acids.

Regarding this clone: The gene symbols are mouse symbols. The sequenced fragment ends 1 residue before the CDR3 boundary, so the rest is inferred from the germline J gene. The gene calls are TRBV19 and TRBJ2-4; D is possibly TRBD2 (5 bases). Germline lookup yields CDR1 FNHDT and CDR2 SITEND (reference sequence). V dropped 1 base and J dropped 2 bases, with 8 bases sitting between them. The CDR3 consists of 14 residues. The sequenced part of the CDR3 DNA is TGTGCCAGCAGTATAAGTGGGGTTCAAAACACCTTGTAC. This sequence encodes CASSISGVQNTLY. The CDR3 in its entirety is CASSISGVQNTLYF. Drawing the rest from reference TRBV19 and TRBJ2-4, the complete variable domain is GGIITQTPKFLIGQEGQKLTLKCQQNFNHDTMYWYRQDSGKGLRLIYYSITENDLQKGDLSEGYDASREKKSSFSLTVTSAQKNEMAVFLCASSISGVQNTLYFGAGTRLSVL.

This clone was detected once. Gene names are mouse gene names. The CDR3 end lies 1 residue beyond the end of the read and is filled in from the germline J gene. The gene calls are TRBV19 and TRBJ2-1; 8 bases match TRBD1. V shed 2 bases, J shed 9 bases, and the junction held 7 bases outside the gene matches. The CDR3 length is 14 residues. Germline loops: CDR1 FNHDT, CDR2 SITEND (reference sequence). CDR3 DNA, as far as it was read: TGTGCCAGCAGTATCTGGACAGGGAGGGATGAGCAGTTC. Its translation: CASSIWTGRDEQF. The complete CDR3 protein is CASSIWTGRDEQFF. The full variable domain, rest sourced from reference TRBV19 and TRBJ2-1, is GGIITQTPKFLIGQEGQKLTLKCQQNFNHDTMYWYRQDSGKGLRLIYYSITENDLQKGDLSEGYDASREKKSSFSLTVTSAQKNEMAVFLCASSIWTGRDEQFFGPGTRLTVL.

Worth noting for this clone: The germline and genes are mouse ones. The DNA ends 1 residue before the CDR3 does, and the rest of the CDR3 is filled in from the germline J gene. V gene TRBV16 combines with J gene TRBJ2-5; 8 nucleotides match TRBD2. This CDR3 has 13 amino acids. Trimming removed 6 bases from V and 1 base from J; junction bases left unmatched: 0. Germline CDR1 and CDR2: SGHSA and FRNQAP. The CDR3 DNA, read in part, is TGTGCAAGCAGTGGGGGGGACCAAGACACCCAGTAC. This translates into CASSGGDQDTQY. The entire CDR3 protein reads CASSGGDQDTQYF. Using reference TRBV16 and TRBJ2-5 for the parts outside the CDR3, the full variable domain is NAGVIQTPRHKVTGKGQEATLWCEPISGHSAVFWYRQTIVQGLEFLTYFRNQAPIDDSGMPKERFSAQMPNQSHSTLKIQSTQPQDSAVYLCASSGGDQDTQYFGPGTRLLVL.

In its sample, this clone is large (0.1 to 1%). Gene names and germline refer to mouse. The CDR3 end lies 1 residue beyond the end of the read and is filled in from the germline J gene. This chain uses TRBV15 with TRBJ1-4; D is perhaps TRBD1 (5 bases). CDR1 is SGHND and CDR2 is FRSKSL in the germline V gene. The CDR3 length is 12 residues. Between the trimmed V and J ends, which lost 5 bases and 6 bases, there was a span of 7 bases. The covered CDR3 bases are TGTGCCAGCAGTCAGGGCCACGAAAGATTATTT. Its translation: CASSQGHERLF. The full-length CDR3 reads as CASSQGHERLFF.

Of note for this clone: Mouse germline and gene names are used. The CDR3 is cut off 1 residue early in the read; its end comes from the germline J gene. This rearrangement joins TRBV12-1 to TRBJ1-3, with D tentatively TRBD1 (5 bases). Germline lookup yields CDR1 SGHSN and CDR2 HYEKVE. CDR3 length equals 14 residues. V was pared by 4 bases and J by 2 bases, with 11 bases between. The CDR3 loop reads CASSRAGAGNTLYF. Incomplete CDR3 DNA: TGTGCCAGCTCCCGCGCGGGGGCTGGAAATACGCTCTAT. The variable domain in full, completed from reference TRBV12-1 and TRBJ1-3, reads DSGVVQSPRHIIKEKGGRSVLTCIPISGHSNVVWYQQTLGKELKFLIQHYEKVERDKGFLPSRFSVQQFDDYHSEMNMSALELEDSAMYFCASSRAGAGNTLYFGEGSRLIVV.